These T cell receptor beta chains were read from a single sample in a study of blood T cell repertoires in COVID-19. The repertoire was sequenced with immunoSEQ multiplex PCR; TCRdb's copy has only in-frame clones and lacks some. The sample records 97,000 or so clones, just under 85% being singletons. The material sequenced was peripheral blood. The receptors originated from a man aged 35-49 years with active or convalescent COVID-19. Each CDR3 is given with its conserved first and last residue. The D gene is left open where the match is weak. Size values are once, few and many counts, or a class for expanded clones, and some rows have none.

d_call	v_call	clone_size	j_call	cdr3_nt	cdr3_aa
TRBD1	TRBV18	few	TRBJ2-5	TGTGCCAGCTCACCAGAGACAGGGGGCGAGACCCAGTACTTC	CASSPETGGETQYF
.	TRBV3-1/TRBV3-2	.	TRBJ2-1	TGTGCCAGCAGCCAAGAGGGGGGAGGGGGAAACTACAATGAGCAGTTCTTC	CASSQEGGGGNYNEQFF
TRBD1	TRBV7-2	.	TRBJ1-5	TGTGCCAGCATCATCGGACAGGGACGGAGTCAGCCCCAGCATTTT	CASIIGQGRSQPQHF
.	TRBV5-1	.	TRBJ1-6	TGCGCCAGCAGCTTGATGTCAGCGGATTATTCACCCCTCCACTTT	CASSLMSADYSPLHF
TRBD2	TRBV28	.	TRBJ2-2	TGTGCCAGCAGTACTCCTAGCGGGGGGGACACCGGGGAGCTGTTTTTT	CASSTPSGGDTGELFF
.	TRBV19	.	TRBJ2-7	TGTGCCAGTAGTATGGGGACTCCCCGGGACGAGCAGTACTTC	CASSMGTPRDEQYF
.	TRBV6-5	.	TRBJ1-3	TGTGCCAGTATCCGGGAAGACAACTGGAACACCATATATTTT	CASIREDNWNTIYF
.	TRBV10-3	.	TRBJ2-6	TGTGCCATTCCGGGACAACCGATCTCTGGGGCCAACGTCCTGACTTTC	CAIPGQPISGANVLTF
TRBD1	TRBV4-1	.	TRBJ2-1	TGCGCCAGCAGCCAAGCCGGGACAGGGAGCAATGAGCAGTTCTTC	CASSQAGTGSNEQFF
.	TRBV9	.	TRBJ1-2	TGTGCCAGCAGCGTTTCCCCTCAAGCGGATCTAGGCTACACCTTC	CASSVSPQADLGYTF
.	TRBV11-2	few	TRBJ2-2	TGTGCCAGCAGCTTAGGGACTAACACCGGGGAGCTGTTTTTT	CASSLGTNTGELFF
TRBD1	TRBV18	.	TRBJ1-1	TGTGCCAGCTCGCGGACAGGGGGAACTGAAGCTTTCTTT	CASSRTGGTEAFF
TRBD1	TRBV12-5	.	TRBJ2-7	TGTGCTAGTGGTCCTCCGACAGGGTCCAGCTCCTACGAGCAGTACTTC	CASGPPTGSSSYEQYF
TRBD1	TRBV14	.	TRBJ1-2	TGTGCCAGCAGCCTTCGCGGGACAGCCCCTAACTATGGCTACACCTTC	CASSLRGTAPNYGYTF
TRBD1	TRBV4-2	once	TRBJ1-1	TGTGCCAGCAGCCAAGAAAGACAGGGGGCTCGGGGCACTGAAGCTTTCTTT	CASSQERQGARGTEAFF
.	TRBV5-4	.	TRBJ2-7	TGTGCCAGCAGCTTGGATTCAGGGCCCTACGAGCAGTACTTC	CASSLDSGPYEQYF
.	TRBV6-5	.	TRBJ2-7	TGTGCCAGCAGTTACAAGGGGCACGAGCAGTACTTC	CASSYKGHEQYF
.	TRBV6-5	.	TRBJ1-2	TGTGCCAGCAGCAACAGGGATGGCTACACCTTC	CASSNRDGYTF
.	TRBV5-1	once	TRBJ1-1	TGCGCCAGCAGCTTGGCGGGAGACACTGAAGCTTTCTTT	CASSLAGDTEAFF
.	TRBV27	.	TRBJ1-5	TGTGCCAGCAGTTTATCCGCACGGCAGCCCCAGCATTTT	CASSLSARQPQHF
.	TRBV30	.	TRBJ2-7	TGTGCCTGGAGTGTACTAGGATACGAGCAGTACTTC	CAWSVLGYEQYF
TRBD1	TRBV11-2	.	TRBJ2-3	TGTGCCAGCAGCCTCAGGGAGACAGGGGGCACAGATACGCAGTATTTT	CASSLRETGGTDTQYF
.	TRBV6-5	.	TRBJ1-4	TGTGCCAGCAGTCACGGCCAGGGATCGAATGAAAAACTGTTTTTT	CASSHGQGSNEKLFF
.	TRBV6-5	few	TRBJ1-5	TGTGCCAGCAGGGAGGGCAGTTATAGCAATCAGCCCCAGCATTTT	CASREGSYSNQPQHF
.	TRBV9	.	TRBJ1-5	TGTGCCAGCAGCGTAGAGAGTACAGGCCGACCCCAGCATTTT	CASSVESTGRPQHF
TRBD2	TRBV18	.	TRBJ2-6	TGTGCCAGCTCACCGATGCTAGCGGGACCTACTGGGGCCAACGTCCTGACTTTC	CASSPMLAGPTGANVLTF
.	TRBV5-1	.	TRBJ2-1	TGCGCCAGCAGCGTTGACAGGATTGGGGATCGGGAGCAGTTCTTC	CASSVDRIGDREQFF
TRBD1	TRBV5-8	once	TRBJ2-7	TGTGCCAGCAGCTCGGGACAGACGATGGCCGAGCAGTACTTC	CASSSGQTMAEQYF